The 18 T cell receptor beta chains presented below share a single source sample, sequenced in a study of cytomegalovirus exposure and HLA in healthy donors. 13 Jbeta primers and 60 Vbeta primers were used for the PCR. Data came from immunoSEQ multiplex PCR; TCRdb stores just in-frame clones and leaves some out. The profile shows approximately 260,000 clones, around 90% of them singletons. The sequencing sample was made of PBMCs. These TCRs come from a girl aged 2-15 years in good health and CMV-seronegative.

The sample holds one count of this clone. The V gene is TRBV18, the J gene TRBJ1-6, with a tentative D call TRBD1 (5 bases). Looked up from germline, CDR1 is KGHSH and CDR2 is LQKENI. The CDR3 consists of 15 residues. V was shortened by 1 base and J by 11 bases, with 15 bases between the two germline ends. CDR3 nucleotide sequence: TGTGCCAGCTCACCACTTTCTGGGGCTGGGACACCCCTCCACTTT. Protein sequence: CASSPLSGAGTPLHF. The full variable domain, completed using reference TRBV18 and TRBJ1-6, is NAGVMQNPRHLVRRRGQEARLRCSPMKGHSHVYWYRQLPEEGLKFMVYLQKENIIDESGMPKERFSAEFPKEGPSILRIQQVVRGDSAAYFCASSPLSGAGTPLHFGNGTRLTVT.

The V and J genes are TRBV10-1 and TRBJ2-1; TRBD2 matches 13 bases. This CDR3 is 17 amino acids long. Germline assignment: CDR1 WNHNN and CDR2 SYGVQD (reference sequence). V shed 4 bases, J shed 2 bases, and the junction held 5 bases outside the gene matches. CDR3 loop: CASSATSGGPPYNEQFF. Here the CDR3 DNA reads TGCGCCAGCAGTGCGACTAGCGGGGGGCCCCCCTACAATGAGCAGTTCTTC.

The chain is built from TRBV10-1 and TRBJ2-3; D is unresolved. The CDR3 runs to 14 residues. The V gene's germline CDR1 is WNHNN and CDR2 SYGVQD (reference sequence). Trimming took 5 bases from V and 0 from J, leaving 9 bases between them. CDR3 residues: CASSPTRSTDTQYF. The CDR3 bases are TGCGCCAGCAGTCCCACCCGGAGCACAGATACGCAGTATTTT.

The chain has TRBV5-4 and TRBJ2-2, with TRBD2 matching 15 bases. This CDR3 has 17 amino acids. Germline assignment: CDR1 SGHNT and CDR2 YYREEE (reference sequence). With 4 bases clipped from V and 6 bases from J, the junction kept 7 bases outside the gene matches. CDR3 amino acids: CASSPRTSGGAAGELFF. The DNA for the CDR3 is TGTGCCAGCAGCCCCCGGACTAGCGGGGGGGCCGCCGGGGAGCTGTTTTTT.

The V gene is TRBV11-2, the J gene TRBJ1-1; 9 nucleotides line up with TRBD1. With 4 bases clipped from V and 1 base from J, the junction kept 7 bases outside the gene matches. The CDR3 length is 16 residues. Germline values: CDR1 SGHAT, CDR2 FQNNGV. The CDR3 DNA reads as TGTGCCAGCAGCTCCATACAGGGGGCAGGGAACACTGAAGCTTTCTTT. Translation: CASSSIQGAGNTEAFF.

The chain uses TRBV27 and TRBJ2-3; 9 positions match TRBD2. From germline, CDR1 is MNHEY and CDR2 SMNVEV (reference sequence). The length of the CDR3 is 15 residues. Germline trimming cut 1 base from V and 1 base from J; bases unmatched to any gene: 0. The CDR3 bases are TGTGCCAGCAGTTTATGGACTAGCGGCACAGATACGCAGTATTTT. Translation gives CASSLWTSGTDTQYF.

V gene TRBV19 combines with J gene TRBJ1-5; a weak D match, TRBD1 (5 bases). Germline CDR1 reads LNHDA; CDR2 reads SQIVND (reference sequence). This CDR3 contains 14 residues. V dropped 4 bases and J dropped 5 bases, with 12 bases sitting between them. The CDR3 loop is CASSRRQRDQPQHF. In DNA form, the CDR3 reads TGTGCCAGTAGTAGAAGACAGAGAGATCAGCCCCAGCATTTT.

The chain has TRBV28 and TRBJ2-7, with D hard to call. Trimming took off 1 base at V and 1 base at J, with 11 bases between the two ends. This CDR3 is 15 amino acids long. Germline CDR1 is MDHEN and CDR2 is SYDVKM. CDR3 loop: CASSLSPLRSYEQYF. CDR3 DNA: TGTGCCAGCAGTTTATCCCCCTTACGGTCCTACGAGCAGTACTTC. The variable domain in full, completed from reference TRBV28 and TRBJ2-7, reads DVKVTQSSRYLVKRTGEKVFLECVQDMDHENMFWYRQDPGLGLRLIYFSYDVKMKEKGDIPEGYSVSREKKERFSLILESASTNQTSMYLCASSLSPLRSYEQYFGPGTRLTVT.

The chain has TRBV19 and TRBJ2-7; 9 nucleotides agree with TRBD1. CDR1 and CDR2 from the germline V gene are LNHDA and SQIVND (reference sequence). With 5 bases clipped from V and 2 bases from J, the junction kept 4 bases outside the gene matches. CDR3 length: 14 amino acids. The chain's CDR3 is CASSAGTGPYEQYF. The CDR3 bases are TGTGCCAGTAGTGCCGGGACAGGGCCCTACGAGCAGTACTTC. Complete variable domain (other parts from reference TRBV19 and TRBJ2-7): DGGITQSPKYLFRKEGQNVTLSCEQNLNHDAMYWYRQDPGQGLRLIYYSQIVNDFQKGDIAEGYSVSREKKESFPLTVTSAQKNPTAFYLCASSAGTGPYEQYFGPGTRLTVT.

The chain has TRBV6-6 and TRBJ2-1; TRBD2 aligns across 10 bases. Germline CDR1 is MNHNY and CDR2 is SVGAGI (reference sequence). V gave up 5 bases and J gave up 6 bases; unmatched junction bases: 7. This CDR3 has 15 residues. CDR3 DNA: TGTGCCAGCAGTGGGCGGACTAGCGGACTCAATGAGCAGTTCTTC. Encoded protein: CASSGRTSGLNEQFF.

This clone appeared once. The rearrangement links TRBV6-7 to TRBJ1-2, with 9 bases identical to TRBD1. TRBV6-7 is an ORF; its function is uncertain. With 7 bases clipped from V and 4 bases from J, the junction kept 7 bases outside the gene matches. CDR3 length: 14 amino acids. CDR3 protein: CASTWDREFYGYTF. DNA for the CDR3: TGTGCCAGCACCTGGGACAGGGAATTCTATGGCTACACCTTC.

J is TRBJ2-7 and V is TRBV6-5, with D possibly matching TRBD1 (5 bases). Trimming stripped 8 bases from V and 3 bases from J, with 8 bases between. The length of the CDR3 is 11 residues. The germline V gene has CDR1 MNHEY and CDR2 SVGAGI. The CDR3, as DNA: TGTGCCAGCGAAGACAGCTACGAGCAGTACTTC. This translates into CASEDSYEQYF.

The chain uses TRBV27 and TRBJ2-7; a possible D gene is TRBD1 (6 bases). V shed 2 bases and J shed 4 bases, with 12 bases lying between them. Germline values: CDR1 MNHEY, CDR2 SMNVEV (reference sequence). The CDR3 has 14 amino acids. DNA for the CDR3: TGTGCCAGCAGTTTACGGACAGAGGGTTACGAGCAGTACTTC. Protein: CASSLRTEGYEQYF.

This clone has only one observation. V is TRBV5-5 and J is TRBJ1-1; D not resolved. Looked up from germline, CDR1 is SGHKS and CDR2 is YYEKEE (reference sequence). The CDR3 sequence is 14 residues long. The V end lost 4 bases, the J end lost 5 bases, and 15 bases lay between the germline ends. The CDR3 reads CASSPVRQRTEAFF. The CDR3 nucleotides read TGTGCCAGCAGCCCGGTGAGACAAAGGACTGAAGCTTTCTTT.

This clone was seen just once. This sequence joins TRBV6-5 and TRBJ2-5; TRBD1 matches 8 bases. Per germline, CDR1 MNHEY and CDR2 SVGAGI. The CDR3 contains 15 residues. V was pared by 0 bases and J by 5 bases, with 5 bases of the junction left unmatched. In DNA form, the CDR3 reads TGTGCCAGCAGTTACTCGACAGGGGCAGCGGAGACCCAGTACTTC. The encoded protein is CASSYSTGAAETQYF.

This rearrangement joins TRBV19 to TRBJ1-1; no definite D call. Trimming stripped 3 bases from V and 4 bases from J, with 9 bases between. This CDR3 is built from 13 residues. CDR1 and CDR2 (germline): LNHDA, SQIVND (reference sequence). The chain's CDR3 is CASSIGGFTEAFF. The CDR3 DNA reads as TGTGCCAGTAGTATCGGCGGGTTCACTGAAGCTTTCTTT.

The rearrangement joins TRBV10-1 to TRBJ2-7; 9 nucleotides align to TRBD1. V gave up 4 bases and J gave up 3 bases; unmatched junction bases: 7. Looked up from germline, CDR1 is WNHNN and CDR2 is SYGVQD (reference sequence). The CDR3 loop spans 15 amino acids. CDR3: CASSGGQGSFYEQYF. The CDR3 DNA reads TGCGCCAGCAGTGGGGGACAGGGAAGTTTCTACGAGCAGTACTTC.

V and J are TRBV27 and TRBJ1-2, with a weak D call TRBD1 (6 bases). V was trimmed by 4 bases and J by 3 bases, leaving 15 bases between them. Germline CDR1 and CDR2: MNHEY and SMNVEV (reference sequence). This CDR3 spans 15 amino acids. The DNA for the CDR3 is TGTGCCAGCAGTTCCGTCCCCAGGGGTGACTATGGCTACACCTTC. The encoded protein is CASSSVPRGDYGYTF.